The text below deals with one T cell receptor (beta chain). The antigen is undetermined. This record comes from a study of cytomegalovirus exposure and HLA in healthy donors. CDR1 SNHLY and CDR2 FYNNEI come from the germline V gene. The CDR3 extends over 14 amino acids. Trimming shortened V by 7 bases and J by 1 base, and 10 bases separated the two germline ends. PCR was performed using 60 Vbeta and 13 Jbeta primers. Clones were read by immunoSEQ multiplex PCR, and TCRdb kept only the in-frame ones, dropping some. The repertoire has 250,000 to 350,000 clones, roughly 85% of them found once; the top ten carry roughly 4%. Whole-study findings and limits: Prior analysis indicated that the majority of TCR beta V segments exhibited productivity approximately 87% or approximately 30% of the time.

The clonotype originates from a man aged 40-55 years in good health and CMV-seropositive. This rearrangement joins TRBV2 to TRBJ2-2; the D gene is possibly TRBD2 (5 bases). The source material was PBMCs. This chain's CDR3 is CASMSSENTGELFF. CDR3 DNA sequence: TGTGCCAGCATGAGTAGCGAGAACACCGGGGAGCTGTTTTTT.